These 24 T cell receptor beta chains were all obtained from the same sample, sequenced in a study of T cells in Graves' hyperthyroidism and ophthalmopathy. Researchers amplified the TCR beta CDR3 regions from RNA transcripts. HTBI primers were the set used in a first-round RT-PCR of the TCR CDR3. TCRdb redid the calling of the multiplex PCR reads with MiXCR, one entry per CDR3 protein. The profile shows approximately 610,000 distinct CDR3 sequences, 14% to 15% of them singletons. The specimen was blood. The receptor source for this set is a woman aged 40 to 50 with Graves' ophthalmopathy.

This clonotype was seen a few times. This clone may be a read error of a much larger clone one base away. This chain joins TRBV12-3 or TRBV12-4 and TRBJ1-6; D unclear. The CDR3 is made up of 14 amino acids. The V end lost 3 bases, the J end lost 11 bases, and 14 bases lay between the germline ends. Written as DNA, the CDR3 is TGTGCCAGCAGTTTCGGTAGCCGTGTACCACCCCTCCACTTT. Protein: CASSFGSRVPPLHF.

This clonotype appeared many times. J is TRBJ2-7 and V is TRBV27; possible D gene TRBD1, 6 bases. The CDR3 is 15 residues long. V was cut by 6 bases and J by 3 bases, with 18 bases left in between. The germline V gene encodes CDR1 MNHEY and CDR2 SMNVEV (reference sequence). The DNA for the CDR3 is TGTGCCAGCAGGCATCCGGGACACCCGGACTACGAGCAGTACTTC. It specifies CASRHPGHPDYEQYF.

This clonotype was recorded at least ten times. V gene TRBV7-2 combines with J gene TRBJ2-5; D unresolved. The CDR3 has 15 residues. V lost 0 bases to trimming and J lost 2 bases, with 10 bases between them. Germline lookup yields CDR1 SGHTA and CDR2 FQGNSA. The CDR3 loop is CASSLAPNSQETQYF. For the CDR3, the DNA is TGTGCCAGCAGCTTAGCGCCAAATTCTCAAGAGACCCAGTACTTC.

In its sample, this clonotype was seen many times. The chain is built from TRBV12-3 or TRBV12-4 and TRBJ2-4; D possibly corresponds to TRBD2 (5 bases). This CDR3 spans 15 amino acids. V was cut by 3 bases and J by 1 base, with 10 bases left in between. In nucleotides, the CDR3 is TGTGCCAGCAGTTTGAGGGCATCGGCCAAAAACATTCAGTACTTC. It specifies CASSLRASAKNIQYF.

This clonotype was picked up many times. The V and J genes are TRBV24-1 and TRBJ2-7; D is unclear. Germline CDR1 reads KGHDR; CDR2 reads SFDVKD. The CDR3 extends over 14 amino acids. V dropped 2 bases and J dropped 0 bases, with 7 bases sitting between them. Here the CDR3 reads CATSDSRSSYEQYF. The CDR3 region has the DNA TGTGCCACCAGTGATTCGCGGAGCTCCTACGAGCAGTACTTC.

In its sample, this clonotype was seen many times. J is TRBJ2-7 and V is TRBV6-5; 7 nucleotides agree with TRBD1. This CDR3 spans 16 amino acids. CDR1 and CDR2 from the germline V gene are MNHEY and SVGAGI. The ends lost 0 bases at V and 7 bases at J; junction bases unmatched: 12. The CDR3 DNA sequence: TGTGCCAGCAGTTACTCCCCAGAGGGGGCTGTGGGAGAGCAGTACTTC. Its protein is CASSYSPEGAVGEQYF.

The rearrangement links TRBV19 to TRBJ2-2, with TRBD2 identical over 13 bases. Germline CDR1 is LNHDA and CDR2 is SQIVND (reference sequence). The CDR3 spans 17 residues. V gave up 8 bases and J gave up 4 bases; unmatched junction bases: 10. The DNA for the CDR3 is TGTGCCAGTGGAAAACTAGCGGGAGGGCCTATCACCGGGGAGCTGTTTTTT. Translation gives CASGKLAGGPITGELFF. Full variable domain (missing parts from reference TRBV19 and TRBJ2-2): DGGITQSPKYLFRKEGQNVTLSCEQNLNHDAMYWYRQDPGQGLRLIYYSQIVNDFQKGDIAEGYSVSREKKESFPLTVTSAQKNPTAFYLCASGKLAGGPITGELFFGEGSRLTVL.

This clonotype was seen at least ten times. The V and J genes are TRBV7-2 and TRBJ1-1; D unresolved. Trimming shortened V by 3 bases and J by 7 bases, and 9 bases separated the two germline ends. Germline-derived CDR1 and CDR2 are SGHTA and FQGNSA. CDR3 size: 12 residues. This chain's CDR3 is CASSFLAGEAFF. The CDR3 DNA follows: TGTGCCAGCAGCTTCTTGGCGGGTGAAGCTTTCTTT.

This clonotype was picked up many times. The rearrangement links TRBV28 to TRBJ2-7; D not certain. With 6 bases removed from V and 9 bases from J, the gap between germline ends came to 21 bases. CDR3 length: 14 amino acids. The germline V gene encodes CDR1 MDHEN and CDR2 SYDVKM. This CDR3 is CASRSPTPWVRQYF. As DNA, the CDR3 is TGTGCCAGCAGGAGTCCCACCCCCTGGGTTAGGCAGTACTTC.

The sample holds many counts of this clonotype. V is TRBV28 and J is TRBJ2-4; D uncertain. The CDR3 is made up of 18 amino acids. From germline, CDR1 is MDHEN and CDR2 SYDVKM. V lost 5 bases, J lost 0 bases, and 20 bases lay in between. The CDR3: CASSVTYTSDLAKNIQYF. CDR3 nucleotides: TGTGCCAGCAGTGTCACGTACACCTCGGATCTAGCCAAAAACATTCAGTACTTC.

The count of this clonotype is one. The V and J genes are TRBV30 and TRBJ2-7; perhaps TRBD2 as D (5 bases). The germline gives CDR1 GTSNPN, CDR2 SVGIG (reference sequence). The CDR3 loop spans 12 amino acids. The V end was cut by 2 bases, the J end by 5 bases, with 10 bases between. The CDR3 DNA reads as TGTGCCTGGAGTTCAACCGGGGACGAGCAGTACTTC. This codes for CAWSSTGDEQYF.

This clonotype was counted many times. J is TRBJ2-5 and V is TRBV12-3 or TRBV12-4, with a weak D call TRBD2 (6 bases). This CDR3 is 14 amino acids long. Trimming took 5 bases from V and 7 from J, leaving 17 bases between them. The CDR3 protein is CASSPGPLGGTQYF. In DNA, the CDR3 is TGTGCCAGCAGTCCCGGACCCTTGGGAGGGACCCAGTACTTC.

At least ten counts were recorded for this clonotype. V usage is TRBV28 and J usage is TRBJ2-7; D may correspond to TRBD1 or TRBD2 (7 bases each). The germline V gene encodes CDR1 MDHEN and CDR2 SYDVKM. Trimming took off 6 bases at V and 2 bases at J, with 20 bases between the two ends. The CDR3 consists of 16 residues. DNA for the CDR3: TGTGCCAGCAGGGACAGGACTAGTCCTCCAACCTACGAGCAGTACTTC. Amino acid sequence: CASRDRTSPPTYEQYF.

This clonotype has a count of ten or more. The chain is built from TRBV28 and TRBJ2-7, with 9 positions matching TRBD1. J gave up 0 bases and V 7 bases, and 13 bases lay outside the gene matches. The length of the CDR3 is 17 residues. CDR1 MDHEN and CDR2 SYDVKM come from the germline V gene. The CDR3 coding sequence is TGTGCCAGCACTTCAACCCCCGGGACAGGGTACTCCTACGAGCAGTACTTC. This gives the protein CASTSTPGTGYSYEQYF.

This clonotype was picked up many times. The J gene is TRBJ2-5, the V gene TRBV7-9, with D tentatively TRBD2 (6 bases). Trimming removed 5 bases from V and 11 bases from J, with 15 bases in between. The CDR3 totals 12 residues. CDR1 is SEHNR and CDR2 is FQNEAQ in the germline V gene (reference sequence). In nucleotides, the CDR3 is TGTGCCAGCAGCACCACTCACGGACTACAGTACTTC. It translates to CASSTTHGLQYF.

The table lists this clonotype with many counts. The CDR3 DNA reads as TGTGCCAGTAGTATAGGGCAGGAGAACACTGAAGCTTTCTTT. This translates into CASSIGQENTEAFF. V usage is TRBV19 and J usage is TRBJ1-1; D gene uncertain. Germline lookup yields CDR1 LNHDA and CDR2 SQIVND (reference sequence). V lost 1 base to trimming and J lost 1 base, with 7 bases between them. This CDR3 is 14 amino acids long.

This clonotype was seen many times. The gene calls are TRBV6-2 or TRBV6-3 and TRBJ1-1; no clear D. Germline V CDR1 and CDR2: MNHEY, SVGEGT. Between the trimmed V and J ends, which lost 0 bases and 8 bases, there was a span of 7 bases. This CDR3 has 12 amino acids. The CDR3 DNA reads TGTGCCAGCAGTTACTCGTCCGGGGAAGCTTTCTTT. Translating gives CASSYSSGEAFF.

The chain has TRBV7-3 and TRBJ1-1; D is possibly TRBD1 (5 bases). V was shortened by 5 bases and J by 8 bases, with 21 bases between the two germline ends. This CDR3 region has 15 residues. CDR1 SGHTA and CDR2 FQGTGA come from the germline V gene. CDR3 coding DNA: TGTGCCAGCAGCCCGTCGCCGGGAGCTGAGGGGGAAGCTTTCTTT. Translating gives CASSPSPGAEGEAFF.

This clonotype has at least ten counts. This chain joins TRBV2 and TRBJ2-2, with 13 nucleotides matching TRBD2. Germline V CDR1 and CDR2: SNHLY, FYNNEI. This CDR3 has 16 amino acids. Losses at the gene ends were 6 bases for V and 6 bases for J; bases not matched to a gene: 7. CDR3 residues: CASSVSGTSGAGELFF. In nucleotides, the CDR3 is TGTGCCAGCAGCGTCTCCGGGACTAGCGGGGCCGGGGAGCTGTTTTTT.

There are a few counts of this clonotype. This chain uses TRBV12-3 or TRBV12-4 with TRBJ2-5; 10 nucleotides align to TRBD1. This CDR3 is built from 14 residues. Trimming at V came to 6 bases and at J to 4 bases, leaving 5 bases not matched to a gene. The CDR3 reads CASRRTGGIETQYF. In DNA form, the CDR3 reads TGTGCCAGCAGACGGACAGGGGGGATAGAGACCCAGTACTTC.

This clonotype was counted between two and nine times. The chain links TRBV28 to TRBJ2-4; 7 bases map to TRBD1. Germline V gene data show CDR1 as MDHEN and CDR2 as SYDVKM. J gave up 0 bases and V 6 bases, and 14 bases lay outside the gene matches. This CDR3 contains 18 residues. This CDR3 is CASSPIRDRILAKNIQYF. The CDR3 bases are TGTGCCAGCAGCCCAATCCGGGACAGAATCTTAGCCAAAAACATTCAGTACTTC.

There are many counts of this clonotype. The CDR3 is CASSFQGRQPQHF. The CDR3 DNA follows: TGTGCCAGCAGTTTTCAGGGTCGTCAGCCCCAGCATTTT. The genes are TRBV27 and TRBJ1-5, with D tentatively TRBD1 (5 bases). CDR1 MNHEY and CDR2 SMNVEV come from the germline V gene (reference sequence). V was clipped by 3 bases and J by 6 bases, with 9 bases between them. CDR3 length equals 13 residues.

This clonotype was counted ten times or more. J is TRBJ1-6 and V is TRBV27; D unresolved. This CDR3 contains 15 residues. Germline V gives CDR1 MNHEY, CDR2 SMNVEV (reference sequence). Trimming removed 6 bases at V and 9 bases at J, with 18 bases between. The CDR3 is CASSDRWSPGSPLHF. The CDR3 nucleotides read TGTGCCAGCAGCGACCGATGGTCCCCGGGTTCACCCCTCCACTTT.

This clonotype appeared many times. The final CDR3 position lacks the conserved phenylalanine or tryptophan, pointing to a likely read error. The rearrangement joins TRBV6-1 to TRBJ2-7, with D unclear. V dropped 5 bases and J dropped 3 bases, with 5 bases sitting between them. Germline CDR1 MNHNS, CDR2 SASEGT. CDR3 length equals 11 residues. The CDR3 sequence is CASSSNYEQYL. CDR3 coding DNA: TGTGCCAGCAGTAGTAACTACGAGCAGTACCTC.